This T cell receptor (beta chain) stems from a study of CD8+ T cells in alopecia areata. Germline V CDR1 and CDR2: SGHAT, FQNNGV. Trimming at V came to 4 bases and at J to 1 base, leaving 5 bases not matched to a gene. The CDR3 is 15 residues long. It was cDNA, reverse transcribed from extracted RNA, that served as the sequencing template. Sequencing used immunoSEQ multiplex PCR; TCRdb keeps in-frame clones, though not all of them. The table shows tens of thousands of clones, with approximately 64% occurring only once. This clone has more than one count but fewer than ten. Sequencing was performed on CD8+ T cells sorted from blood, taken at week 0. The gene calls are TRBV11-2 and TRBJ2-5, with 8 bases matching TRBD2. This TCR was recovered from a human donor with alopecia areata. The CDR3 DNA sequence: TGTGCCAGCAGCTACTCCGGGACTAGCCAAGAGACCCAGTACTTC. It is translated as CASSYSGTSQETQYF.